A single sample gave rise to the 13 T cell receptor beta chains below, sequenced in a study of blood T cell repertoires in COVID-19 (dated by TCRdb to 2019 to 2021). Libraries came from the immunoSEQ multiplex PCR assay. TCRdb stores this immuneACCESS table with in-frame sequences only. Part of the clones is absent; in the studies checked, under half of the shortfall reflects unresolved V genes, and no reason is known for the rest. The table for this sample lists roughly 220,000 clones; 88% of them were counted only once. The top ten hold over 12% of the sample. Specimen: PBMCs or T cells enriched from blood (not recorded which). The receptors were gathered from a woman aged 50 to 60 with acute COVID-19.

The chain joins TRBV6-6 to TRBJ2-1; TRBD2 agrees at 7 bases. V shed 5 bases, J shed 0 bases, and the junction held 13 bases outside the gene matches. This CDR3 spans 18 amino acids. Germline values: CDR1 MNHNY, CDR2 SVGAGI (reference sequence). CDR3 sequence (DNA): TGTGCCAGCAGTCTCCTAGCGGCGGCTTACAGCTCCTACAATGAGCAGTTCTTC. It codes for CASSLLAAAYSSYNEQFF.

The chain is built from TRBV12-2 and TRBJ1-1; the table gives TRBD1 as D, unverified against the DNA. TRBV12-2 is a pseudogene segment. The CDR3 runs to 18 residues. The CDR3 DNA follows: TGTGCAAGTCTCACCCCGCTTAACAGGGGCCCTATGAACACTGAAGCTTTCTTT. It codes for CASLTPLNRGPMNTEAFF.

The genes are TRBV5-1 and TRBJ2-7, with TRBD2 matching 13 bases. The germline gives CDR1 SGHRS, CDR2 YFSETQ. V lost 0 bases, J lost 7 bases, and 4 bases stayed unmatched. This CDR3 comprises 15 residues. The CDR3 nucleotides are TGCGCCAGCAGCTTGGGAGGGACTAGCGGGACAGAGCAGTACTTC. It specifies CASSLGGTSGTEQYF.

The chain carries TRBV7-8 and TRBJ1-1, with a weak D call TRBD1 (6 bases). From germline, CDR1 is SGHVS and CDR2 FQNEAQ. With 1 base removed from V and 4 bases from J, the gap between germline ends came to 7 bases. The CDR3 sequence is 13 residues long. This CDR3 reads CASSLGGGTEAFF. The CDR3 DNA is TGTGCCAGCAGCTTAGGAGGGGGCACTGAAGCTTTCTTT.

J is TRBJ2-2 and V is TRBV24-1; no clear D gene. Germline V gives CDR1 KGHDR, CDR2 SFDVKD. The CDR3 consists of 14 residues. V was pared by 5 bases and J by 2 bases, with 8 bases between. The CDR3: CATSGAPNTGELFF. The CDR3 bases are TGTGCCACCAGTGGAGCCCCCAACACCGGGGAGCTGTTTTTT.

The chain has TRBV6-2 or TRBV6-3 and TRBJ2-7; 9 positions agree with TRBD1. The V gene's germline CDR1 is MNHEY and CDR2 SVGEGT. J was trimmed by 3 bases and V by 5 bases; bases with no gene match: 8. The CDR3 consists of 15 residues. The CDR3, as DNA: TGTGCCAGCAGTCTTGACAGGGGGGATATCTACGAGCAGTACTTC. This codes for CASSLDRGDIYEQYF.

This clone was counted once. The chain's CDR3 is CASSASSGSLPETQYF. The CDR3 nucleotides read TGTGCCAGCAGTGCTTCTAGCGGGAGTCTCCCAGAGACCCAGTACTTC. V usage is TRBV2 and J usage is TRBJ2-5; the match to TRBD2 covers 10 bases. V dropped 4 bases and J dropped 4; count of bases not matched to a gene: 9. This CDR3 spans 16 amino acids. Per germline, CDR1 SNHLY and CDR2 FYNNEI.

The rearrangement links TRBV7-9 to TRBJ2-7, with D possibly being TRBD2 (6 bases). The CDR3 totals 14 residues. Trimming took 3 bases from V and 7 from J, leaving 16 bases between them. The germline V gene has CDR1 SEHNR and CDR2 FQNEAQ (reference sequence). CDR3 nucleotide sequence: TGTGCCAGCAGCTTTTTCGGGATAGCGGCAGAGCAGTACTTC. It codes for CASSFFGIAAEQYF.

This clone was seen only a few times. V and J are TRBV7-2 and TRBJ2-7, with D possibly matching TRBD1 (6 bases). This CDR3 is 13 amino acids long. Germline V gives CDR1 SGHTA, CDR2 FQGNSA. Trimming left V 7 bases short and J 9 bases short, with 19 bases between. CDR3 protein: CASNLPPGTRQYF. CDR3 coding DNA: TGTGCCAGCAACCTCCCCCCCGGGACACGGCAGTACTTC. The full variable domain, in which reference TRBV7-2 and TRBJ2-7 provide the parts outside the CDR3, is GAGVSQSPSNKVTEKGKDVELRCDPISGHTALYWYRQSLGQGLEFLIYFQGNSAPDKSGLPSDRFSAERTGGSVSTLTIQRTQQEDSAVYLCASNLPPGTRQYFGPGTRLTVT.

The chain employs TRBV28 and TRBJ1-4; D not resolved. V was clipped by 10 bases and J by 3 bases, with 15 bases between them. This CDR3 region has 14 residues. The germline V gene encodes CDR1 MDHEN and CDR2 SYDVKM. CDR3 DNA: TGTGCCACCACGAATTGGCGGGCTAATGAAAAACTGTTTTTT. Translating it yields CATTNWRANEKLFF.

This clone was seen only once. This sequence joins TRBV20-1 and TRBJ2-7; TRBD1 aligns across 8 bases. Unmatched junction bases numbered 8, after V lost 3 bases and J lost 4 bases. CDR1 and CDR2 (germline): DFQATT, SNEGSKA (reference sequence). CDR3 size: 14 residues. This CDR3 is CSASRQGLSYEQYF. The CDR3 bases are TGCAGTGCTAGTAGACAGGGGTTGAGTTACGAGCAGTACTTC.

This clone was counted only a few times. The chain links TRBV28 to TRBJ1-5; D gene ambiguous. V was pared by 4 bases and J by 0 bases, with 10 bases between. Germline V gene data show CDR1 as MDHEN and CDR2 as SYDVKM. This CDR3 is built from 15 residues. CDR3 coding DNA: TGTGCCAGCAGTTCCCCGGGGTCTAGCAATCAGCCCCAGCATTTT. Protein: CASSSPGSSNQPQHF. The full variable domain, in which reference TRBV28 and TRBJ1-5 provide the parts outside the CDR3, is DVKVTQSSRYLVKRTGEKVFLECVQDMDHENMFWYRQDPGLGLRLIYFSYDVKMKEKGDIPEGYSVSREKKERFSLILESASTNQTSMYLCASSSPGSSNQPQHFGDGTRLSIL.

V usage is TRBV30 and J usage is TRBJ2-3, with D possibly being TRBD2 (6 bases). V was clipped by 2 bases and J by 0 bases, with 18 bases between them. The CDR3 is made up of 17 amino acids. Germline loops: CDR1 GTSNPN, CDR2 SVGIG (reference sequence). Here the CDR3 DNA reads TGTGCCTGGAGTCCGAAGGGCGGGGCGAAAAGCACAGATACGCAGTATTTT. Amino acid sequence: CAWSPKGGAKSTDTQYF. Full variable domain (outside the CDR3, taken from reference TRBV30 and TRBJ2-3): SQTIHQWPATLVQPVGSPLSLECTVEGTSNPNLYWYRQAAGRGLQLLFYSVGIGQISSEVPQNLSASRPQDRQFILSSKKLLLSDSGFYLCAWSPKGGAKSTDTQYFGPGTRLTVL.